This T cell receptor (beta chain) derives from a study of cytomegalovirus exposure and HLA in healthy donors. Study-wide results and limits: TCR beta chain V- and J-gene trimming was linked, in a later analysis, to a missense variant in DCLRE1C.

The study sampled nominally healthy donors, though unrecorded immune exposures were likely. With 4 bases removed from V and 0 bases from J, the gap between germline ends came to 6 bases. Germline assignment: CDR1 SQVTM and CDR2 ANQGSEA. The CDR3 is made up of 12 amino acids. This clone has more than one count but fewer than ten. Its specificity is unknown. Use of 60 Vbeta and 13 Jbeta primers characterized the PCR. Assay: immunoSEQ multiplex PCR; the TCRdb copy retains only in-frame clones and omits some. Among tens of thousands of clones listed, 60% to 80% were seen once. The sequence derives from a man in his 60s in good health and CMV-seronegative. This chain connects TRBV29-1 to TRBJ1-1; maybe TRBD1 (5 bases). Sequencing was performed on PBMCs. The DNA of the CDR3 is TGCAGCGTTGCAGGGCTGAACACTGAAGCTTTCTTT. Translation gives CSVAGLNTEAFF.